This TCR beta chain was profiled in a study of blood T cell repertoires in COVID-19. Across the study: Both acute and convalescent COVID-19 samples were obtained from the United States, Italy and Spain.

The CDR3 is 16 residues long. Trimming cost V 1 base and J 7 bases; bases outside gene matches: 8. Per germline, CDR1 LGHDT and CDR2 YNNKEL (reference sequence). Profiling relied on immunoSEQ multiplex PCR, and the TCRdb table lists in-frame clones only, not all of them. The table records 250,000 or so clones, nearly 90% of them present only once. What was sequenced was peripheral blood. The chain couples TRBV3-1 (or the pseudogene TRBV3-2) to TRBJ1-2, with 11 bases aligning to TRBD1. This clonotype was sampled from a man younger than 35 with active or convalescent COVID-19. CDR3 sequence: CASSQVGQGGVAGYTF. The CDR3 DNA sequence: TGTGCCAGCAGCCAAGTGGGACAGGGGGGGGTCGCTGGCTACACCTTC.